Listed below are T cell receptor beta chains from one sample, sequenced in a study of a mutant IDH1 vaccine in newly diagnosed glioma. Their antigens remain unidentified. The protocol was immunoSEQ multiplex PCR, while the TCRdb copy is restricted to in-frame clones and leaves out a portion. In the table there are almost 25,000 clones, over 80% of which are singletons. This sample comprised PBMCs, obtained from a glioma patient whose treatment included an IDH1 peptide vaccine. The receptors originated from a man aged 35-49 years with glioma. Some clones in this sample may be carry-over from other donors' samples. The conserved cysteine and the conserved F or W are not part of the CDR3 here. Some rows have no size entry. The others give once, few or many, or a class for an expanded clone.

J gene	V gene	clone size	CDR3 protein
TRBJ1-5	TRBV30	NA	AWSQGVRQPQH
TRBJ2-2	TRBV4-1	once	ASSQGSEFPGELF
TRBJ1-2	TRBV28	once	ASSLGHDGSYGYT
TRBJ2-1	TRBV4-2	NA	ASSQVTSGGASEQF
TRBJ1-1	TRBV29-1	NA	SVEATAYEAF
TRBJ1-2	TRBV2	NA	ATTIGGAHGYT
TRBJ1-1	TRBV19	NA	ASRTDEGGEAF
TRBJ2-3	TRBV5-6	NA	ATQTRGLDTQY
TRBJ1-4	TRBV7-2	few	ASSYGTGATNEKLF
TRBJ1-6	TRBV6-6	NA	ASRGLSSYNSPLH
TRBJ2-1	TRBV5-8	NA	ASSRDLKF
TRBJ1-3	TRBV6-5	NA	ASSYLSQVGNTIY
TRBJ2-5	TRBV7-2	few	ASTAGQGRETQY
TRBJ1-1	TRBV4-3	few	ASSQFPREELDEAF
TRBJ2-7	TRBV6-1	NA	ASSEGRSYEQY
TRBJ2-3	TRBV2	NA	ASSALSTDTQY
TRBJ2-1	TRBV7-9	NA	ASSLATSGGAYNEQF
TRBJ2-5	TRBV11-3	NA	ASSLGGLAGKGETQY
TRBJ1-1	TRBV11-2	NA	ASSWTGEISEAF
TRBJ1-1	TRBV7-2	once	ASSPGPLNTEAF
TRBJ2-1	TRBV30	once	AWIWSSGGQYNEQF
TRBJ1-4	TRBV11-2	NA	ASSLDLRAEFDEKLF
TRBJ1-6	TRBV19	NA	ASSFPPGRNSPLH
TRBJ2-5	TRBV6-1	once	ASREETQY
TRBJ2-1	TRBV7-2	NA	ASSLSGTAYNEQF
TRBJ1-2	TRBV7-2	NA	ASSSRGETGGVYGGYT
TRBJ2-1	TRBV5-1	NA	ASSPLLAGGTYNEQF
TRBJ2-1	TRBV7-8	once	ASSSGLAGYNEQF
TRBJ1-1	TRBV29-1	NA	SVEEYGIASF
TRBJ2-7	TRBV2	NA	ASKSESGYYEQY
TRBJ1-1	TRBV30	NA	AWGGNRGTEAF
TRBJ1-1	TRBV12-5	NA	ASGLGQGGAEAF
TRBJ2-1	TRBV7-9	NA	ASSLGYNEQF
TRBJ1-1	TRBV6-1	few	ASSEVGVAGNTEAF
TRBJ1-2	TRBV30	NA	AWSVRQGADYGYT
TRBJ2-7	TRBV27	once	ASSFSSSYEQY
TRBJ2-7	TRBV4-2	NA	ASSPGTGLYEQY
TRBJ2-1	TRBV6-1	NA	ASYRSVGNEQF
TRBJ2-5	TRBV27	NA	ASSLNNQETQY
TRBJ1-5	TRBV28	NA	ASRFGTGHQPQH